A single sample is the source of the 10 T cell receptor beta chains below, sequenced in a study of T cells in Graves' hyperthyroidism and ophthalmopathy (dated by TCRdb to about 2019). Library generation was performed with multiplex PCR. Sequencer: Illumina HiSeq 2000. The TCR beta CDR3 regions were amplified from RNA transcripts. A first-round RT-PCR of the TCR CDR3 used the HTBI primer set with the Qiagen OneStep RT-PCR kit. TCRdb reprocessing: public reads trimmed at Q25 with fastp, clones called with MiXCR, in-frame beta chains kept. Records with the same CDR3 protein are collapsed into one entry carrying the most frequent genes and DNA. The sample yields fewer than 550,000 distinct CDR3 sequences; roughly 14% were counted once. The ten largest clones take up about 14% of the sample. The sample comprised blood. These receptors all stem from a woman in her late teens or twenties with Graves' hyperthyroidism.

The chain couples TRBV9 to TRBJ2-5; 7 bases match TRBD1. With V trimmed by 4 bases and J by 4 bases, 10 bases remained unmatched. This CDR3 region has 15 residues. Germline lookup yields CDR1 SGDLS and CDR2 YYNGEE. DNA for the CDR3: TGTGCCAGCAGCCTAAAGATGACAGGGACAGAGACCCAGTACTTC. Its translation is CASSLKMTGTETQYF.

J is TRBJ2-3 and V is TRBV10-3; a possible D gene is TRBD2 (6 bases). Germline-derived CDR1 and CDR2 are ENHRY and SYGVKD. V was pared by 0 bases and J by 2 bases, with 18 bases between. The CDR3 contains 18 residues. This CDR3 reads CAISESVSGERYTDTQYF. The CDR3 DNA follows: TGTGCCATCAGTGAGTCGGTCTCGGGGGAGAGGTACACAGATACGCAGTATTTT.

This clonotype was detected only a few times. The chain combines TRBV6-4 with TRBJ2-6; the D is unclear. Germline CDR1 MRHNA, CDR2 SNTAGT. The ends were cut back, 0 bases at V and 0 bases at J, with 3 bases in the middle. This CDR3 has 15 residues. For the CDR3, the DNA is TGTGCCAGCAGTGACTCCCTCTCTGGGGCCAACGTCCTGACTTTC. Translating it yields CASSDSLSGANVLTF.

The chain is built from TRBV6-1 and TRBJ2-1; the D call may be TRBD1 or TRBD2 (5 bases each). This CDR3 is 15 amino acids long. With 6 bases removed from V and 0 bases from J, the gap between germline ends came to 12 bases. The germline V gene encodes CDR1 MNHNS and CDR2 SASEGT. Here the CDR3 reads CASSRGTNSYNEQFF. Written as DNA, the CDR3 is TGTGCCAGCAGCCGAGGGACGAACTCCTACAATGAGCAGTTCTTC.

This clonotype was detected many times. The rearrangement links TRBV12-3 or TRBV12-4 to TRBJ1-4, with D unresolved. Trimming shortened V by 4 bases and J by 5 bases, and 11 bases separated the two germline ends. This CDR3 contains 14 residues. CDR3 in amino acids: CASSSGRENEKLFF. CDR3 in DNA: TGTGCCAGCAGTTCAGGACGGGAAAATGAAAAACTGTTTTTT.

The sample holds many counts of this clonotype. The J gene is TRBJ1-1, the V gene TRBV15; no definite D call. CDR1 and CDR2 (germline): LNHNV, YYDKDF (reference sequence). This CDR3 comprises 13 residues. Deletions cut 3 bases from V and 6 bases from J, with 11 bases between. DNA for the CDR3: TGTGCCACCAGCAGTCTGTGGGTGGCTGAAGCTTTCTTT. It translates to CATSSLWVAEAFF.

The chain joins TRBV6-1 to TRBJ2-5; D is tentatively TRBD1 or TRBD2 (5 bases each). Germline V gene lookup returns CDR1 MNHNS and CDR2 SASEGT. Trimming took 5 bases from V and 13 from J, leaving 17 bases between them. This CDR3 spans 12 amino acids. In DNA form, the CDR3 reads TGTGCCAGCAGTTCCATTCGGGACGGCCGGTACTTC. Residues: CASSSIRDGRYF.

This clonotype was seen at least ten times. DNA for the CDR3: TGTGCCAGCATTTCGCGGGAGGGCCTCACCGGGGAGCTGTTTTTT. This gives the protein CASISREGLTGELFF. The chain employs TRBV2 and TRBJ2-2; 9 bases map to TRBD2. The CDR3 runs 15 residues. In germline, CDR1 is SNHLY, CDR2 FYNNEI. Losses at the gene ends were 7 bases for V and 4 bases for J; bases not matched to a gene: 7. Together with reference TRBV2 and TRBJ2-2, the CDR3 gives the full variable domain: EPEVTQTPSHQVTQMGQEVILRCVPISNHLYFYWYRQILGQKVEFLVSFYNNEISEKSEIFDDQFSVERPDGSNFTLKIRSTKLEDSAMYFCASISREGLTGELFFGEGSRLTVL.

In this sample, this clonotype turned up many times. The CDR3 sequence is CASREIWTGLDQPQHF. In DNA form, the CDR3 reads TGTGCCAGCAGAGAGATATGGACAGGGCTGGATCAGCCCCAGCATTTT. The chain uses TRBV6-1 and TRBJ1-5; 8 bases are a match to TRBD1. In germline, CDR1 is MNHNS, CDR2 SASEGT. The CDR3 contains 16 residues. V was clipped by 6 bases and J by 5 bases; unmatched bases: 12.

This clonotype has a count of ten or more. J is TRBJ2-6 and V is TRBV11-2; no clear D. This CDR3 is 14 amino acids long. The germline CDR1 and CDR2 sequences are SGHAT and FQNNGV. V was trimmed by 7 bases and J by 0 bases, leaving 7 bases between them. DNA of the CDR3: TGTGCCAGCACCTTGGTCTCTGGGGCCAACGTCCTGACTTTC. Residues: CASTLVSGANVLTF.